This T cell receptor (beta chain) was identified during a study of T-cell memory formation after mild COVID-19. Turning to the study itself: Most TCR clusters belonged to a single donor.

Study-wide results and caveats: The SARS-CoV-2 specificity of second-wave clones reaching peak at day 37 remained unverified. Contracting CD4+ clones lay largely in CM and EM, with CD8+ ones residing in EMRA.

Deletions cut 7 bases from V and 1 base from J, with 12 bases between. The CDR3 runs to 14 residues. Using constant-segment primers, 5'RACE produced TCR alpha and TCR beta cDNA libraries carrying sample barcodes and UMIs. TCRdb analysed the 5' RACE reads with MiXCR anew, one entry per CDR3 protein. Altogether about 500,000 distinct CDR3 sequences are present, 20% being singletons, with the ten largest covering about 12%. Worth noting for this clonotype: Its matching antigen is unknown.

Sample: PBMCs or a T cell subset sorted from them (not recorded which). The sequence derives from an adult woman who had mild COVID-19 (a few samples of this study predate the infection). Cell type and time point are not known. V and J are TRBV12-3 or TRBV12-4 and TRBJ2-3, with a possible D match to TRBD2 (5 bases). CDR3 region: CASKLEGGTDTQYF. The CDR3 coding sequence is TGTGCCAGCAAACTAGAGGGTGGCACAGATACGCAGTATTTT.